The TCR beta chain described here comes from a study of cytomegalovirus exposure and HLA in healthy donors. Study-wide background: Early release data held around 80 million unique TCRs from HLA-typed donors. Of some 410 genotyped donors, around 80% grouped in the Caucasian-associated ancestry cluster.

Points on this clone: No antigen is known for it.

Study-level findings and limits: TCR beta V segments were, for the most part, productive about 87% or about 30% of the time in an earlier analysis.

Vbeta (60) and Jbeta (13) primers were used in the PCR. Some clones are missing from TCRdb's copy, which holds only in-frame ones; the method was immunoSEQ multiplex PCR. Of around 110,000 clones in the sample, roughly 79% are singletons; the top ten hold over 1.5%. CDR3 length equals 17 residues. V was pared by 0 bases and J by 8 bases, with 11 bases of the junction left unmatched. Germline V gene sequence: CDR1 MGHRA, CDR2 YSYEKL. The rearrangement joins TRBV4-1 to TRBJ2-1; 9 nucleotides agree with TRBD2. The source is a woman aged 18-29 years in good health and CMV-seronegative. Sequenced sample: PBMCs. The CDR3 sequence: CASSQDVSGGVLDEQFF. The CDR3 bases are TGCGCCAGCAGCCAAGATGTTAGCGGGGGCGTACTCGATGAGCAGTTCTTC.